The 18 T cell receptor beta chains listed next were all sequenced from one sample in a study of tumor-infiltrating lymphocytes in primary liver carcinoma (dated by TCRdb to 2015 to 2018). Blood RNA was extracted from unsorted whole blood with TRIzol reagent; germline DNA came from the DNeasy Blood & Tissue kit. The sequencer was an Illumina HiSeq 2500. TCRbeta-specific cDNA was reverse-transcribed from approximately 500 ng total RNA using a constant-region primer and ProtoScript II reverse transcriptase. Construction of the TCRbeta libraries relied on three nested rounds of multiplex PCR, following a slightly modified ARM-PCR procedure. Each of the first two PCR rounds ran for roughly 9 cycles using multiplex TRBV1-TRBV30 forward primers together with a Cbeta reverse primer. TCRdb redid the processing of the public reads, applying fastp at Q25 and MiXCR, and retained in-frame beta chains. Each CDR3 protein gets just one entry, which takes the most common genes and DNA from the rows behind it. This sample has around 330,000 distinct CDR3 sequences in its table, and approximately 60% of those were observed once. The biggest ten clones account for 9% of the sample.

Material for sequencing was peripheral blood. These receptors originate from a man aged 40-50 years with primary liver carcinoma and hepatitis B virus infection.

To note about this clonotype: At one end, the junction sequence differs from germline, possibly due to a read error. V and J are TRBV30 and TRBJ2-3; D is uncertain. The germline V gene encodes CDR1 GTSNPN and CDR2 SVGIG (reference sequence). This CDR3 has 17 amino acids. The CDR3 loop reads CAWSVILTGGNTDTRYF. The CDR3 DNA follows: TGTGCCTGGAGTGTAATCCTTACTGGCGGAAACACAGATACGCGGTATTTT. Based on the CDR3 plus reference TRBV30 and TRBJ2-3, the full variable domain is SQTIHQWPATLVQPVGSPLSLECTVEGTSNPNLYWYRQAAGRGLQLLFYSVGIGQISSEVPQNLSASRPQDRQFILSSKKLLLSDSGFYLCAWSVILTGGNTDTRYFGPGTRLTVL.

The chain has TRBV2 and TRBJ1-6, with 7 positions matching TRBD1. With 8 bases clipped from V and 5 bases from J, the junction kept 6 bases outside the gene matches. The length of the CDR3 is 14 residues. From germline, CDR1 is SNHLY and CDR2 FYNNEI. The DNA of the CDR3 is TGTGCCAGCCGGACAGGTTCACATAATTCACCCCTCCACTTT. Translated, it gives CASRTGSHNSPLHF. Looking up the rest from reference TRBV2 and TRBJ1-6 gives the full variable domain: EPEVTQTPSHQVTQMGQEVILRCVPISNHLYFYWYRQILGQKVEFLVSFYNNEISEKSEIFDDQFSVERPDGSNFTLKIRSTKLEDSAMYFCASRTGSHNSPLHFGNGTRLTVT.

The chain uses TRBV18 and TRBJ2-3; 8 nucleotides agree with TRBD2. Losses at the gene ends were 2 bases for V and 9 bases for J; bases not matched to a gene: 1. The CDR3 runs to 12 residues. The germline V gene encodes CDR1 KGHSH and CDR2 LQKENI. CDR3 amino acids: CASSPKRETQYF. The CDR3 coding sequence is TGTGCCAGCTCACCAAAGCGGGAGACGCAGTATTTT. Using reference TRBV18 and TRBJ2-3 for the parts outside the CDR3, the full variable domain is NAGVMQNPRHLVRRRGQEARLRCSPMKGHSHVYWYRQLPEEGLKFMVYLQKENIIDESGMPKERFSAEFPKEGPSILRIQQVVRGDSAAYFCASSPKRETQYFGPGTRLTVL.

With respect to this clonotype: This may be a read error, as it is one base from a much larger clone. The chain carries TRBV4-1 and TRBJ2-1, with D hard to call. With 4 bases removed from V and 3 bases from J, the gap between germline ends came to 10 bases. The CDR3 consists of 14 residues. Germline values: CDR1 MGHRA, CDR2 YSYEKL. This CDR3 reads CASSPNGYYNEQFF. As DNA, the CDR3 is TGCGCCAGCAGCCCAAACGGTTACTACAATGAGCAGTTCTTC.

In regard to this clonotype: As the CDR3 is not closed by the conserved phenylalanine or tryptophan, this likely results from a read error. The chain carries TRBV11-2 and TRBJ1-1; the D gene is possibly TRBD1 (6 bases). The V gene's germline CDR1 is SGHAT and CDR2 FQNNGV. The CDR3 sequence is 13 residues long. Trimming took off 5 bases at V and 4 bases at J, with 11 bases between the two ends. CDR3 bases: TGTGCCAGCAGCGTACAGGGATTCACTGAAGCTTTCATT. It encodes CASSVQGFTEAFI.

The chain is built from TRBV11-2 and TRBJ1-4; 8 nucleotides match TRBD1. With 1 base clipped from V and 7 bases from J, the junction kept 5 bases outside the gene matches. In germline, CDR1 is SGHAT, CDR2 FQNNGV. There are 15 residues in the CDR3. The CDR3 DNA reads TGTGCCAGCAGCTTAGGCCCGACAGGGGTTGAAAAACTGTTTTTT. Its protein product is CASSLGPTGVEKLFF.

Only one count was recorded for this clonotype. This may be a read error: a much more frequent sequence differs by one nucleotide. The chain couples TRBV6-2 or TRBV6-3 to TRBJ2-7, with a tentative D call TRBD2 (5 bases). The germline gives CDR1 MNHEY, CDR2 SVGEGT. CDR3 length: 17 amino acids. V gave up 5 bases and J gave up 4 bases, with 24 bases separating them. DNA of the CDR3: TGTGCCAGCAGTAAACGACCCCCGGCTAGCAGATTGTACGAGCAGTACTTC. As protein: CASSKRPPASRLYEQYF.

Turning to this clonotype: A read error is possible here, since a much larger clone lies one base away. The chain couples TRBV14 to TRBJ2-4; D may be TRBD1 (5 bases). This CDR3 comprises 14 residues. CDR1 SGHDN and CDR2 FVKESK come from the germline V gene. CDR3 DNA: TGTGCCGGCAGCAAAGCCAGGGTCCAAAACATTCAGTACTTC. Its translation is CAGSKARVQNIQYF.

Notes on this clonotype: The CDR3 ends on some other residue instead of the conserved phenylalanine or tryptophan, so this is likely a read error. No DNA is shown, since the ends of the CDR3 on it are uncertain; the CDR3 is the one TCRdb lists. V gene TRBV11-2 combines with J gene TRBJ2-1; the table's D gene call, TRBD1, was not cross checked with the DNA. Inclusive of both ends, the CDR3 amounts to 15 amino acids. Germline V CDR1 and CDR2: SGHAT, FQNNGV. The CDR3 spells CASSSGRGRYNERFI.

Concerning this clonotype itself: A junction end diverges from the germline sequence, so it may reflect a read error. V usage is TRBV11-2 and J usage is TRBJ1-6; 7 nucleotides agree with TRBD1. Germline V gives CDR1 SGHAT, CDR2 FQNNGV. The CDR3 runs 15 residues. The DNA of the CDR3 is TGTGTCAGCAGCTTAAACAGGGGAAATAATTCACCCCTCCACTTT. Amino acids: CVSSLNRGNNSPLHF.

A word on this clonotype: A junction end diverges from the germline sequence, so it may reflect a read error. The chain carries TRBV6-5 and TRBJ2-3; TRBD1 is a possible D gene (6 bases). The CDR3 contains 15 residues. The germline CDR1 and CDR2 sequences are MNHEY and SVGAGI. The CDR3 here is CASSLTEVWTDTQYF. In DNA form, the CDR3 reads TGTGCCAGCAGCCTGACAGAGGTATGGACAGATACACAGTATTTT.

In regard to this clonotype: A junction boundary mismatches the germline segment, possibly from a read error. The chain links TRBV20-1 to TRBJ2-5; 10 positions match TRBD1. The CDR3 length is 14 residues. Germline-derived CDR1 and CDR2 are DFQATT and SNEGSKA (reference sequence). For the CDR3, the DNA is TGTAGTGTCCATGGACAGGGGGTGGGGGAGACCCAGTACTTC. This translates into CSVHGQGVGETQYF.

The CDR3 coding sequence is TGCGCCAGCAGCCAACTATCTGACAGCCTCTACGAGCAGTACTTC. This gives the protein CASSQLSDSLYEQYF. This rearrangement joins TRBV4-1 to TRBJ2-7; D is possibly TRBD1 (5 bases). The CDR3 is 15 residues long. V lost 2 bases and J 3 bases, leaving 14 bases between the germline ends. Looked up from germline, CDR1 is MGHRA and CDR2 is YSYEKL.

This chain connects TRBV4-1 to TRBJ2-1; 11 bases fit TRBD2. Germline CDR1 reads MGHRA; CDR2 reads YSYEKL. V lost 4 bases, J lost 7 bases, and 12 bases stayed unmatched. The CDR3 consists of 17 residues. The CDR3 sequence: CASSLLITSGSGNEQFF. Written as DNA, the CDR3 is TGCGCCAGCAGCCTTCTGATAACTAGCGGGAGTGGAAATGAGCAGTTCTTC.

In its sample, this clonotype was seen many times. The chain couples TRBV4-2 to TRBJ2-7, with D perhaps assigned TRBD1 or TRBD2 (5 bases each). The CDR3 has 15 residues. Between the trimmed V and J ends, which lost 0 bases and 4 bases, there was a span of 13 bases. Germline CDR1 is LGHNA and CDR2 is YNFKEQ. The CDR3 coding sequence is TGTGCCAGCAGCCAAGATATGGGGGTGTTTTACGAGCAGTACTTC. Translated: CASSQDMGVFYEQYF.

The CDR3 protein is CASRNTGTGTYGYTF. CDR3 nucleotide sequence: TGTGCCAGCAGGAATACCGGGACGGGAACTTATGGCTACACCTTC. The rearrangement links TRBV28 to TRBJ1-2, with D maybe TRBD1 (5 bases). V was trimmed by 6 bases and J by 5 bases, leaving 19 bases between them. This CDR3 contains 15 residues. The germline gives CDR1 MDHEN, CDR2 SYDVKM.

This clonotype has only one observation. The junction shows a germline mismatch at one end, possibly a read error. V is TRBV11-2 and J is TRBJ2-1; the match to TRBD2 covers 13 bases. The CDR3 sequence is 16 residues long. The germline CDR1 and CDR2 sequences are SGHAT and FQNNGV. The DNA of the CDR3 is TGTGCCAGCAGCTCTGGGACTAGCGGGACGGGGCATGAGCAGTCCTTC. It codes for CASSSGTSGTGHEQSF.

This clonotype was found a few times. CDR3 bases: TGTGCCAGCAGCCAATGGAGACTAGCGGGAGATGAGCAGTTCTTC. Amino acids: CASSQWRLAGDEQFF. This chain connects TRBV14 to TRBJ2-1, with 12 positions matching TRBD2. The CDR3 is 15 amino acids. In germline, CDR1 is SGHDN, CDR2 FVKESK. V shed 2 bases, J shed 8 bases, and the junction held 4 bases outside the gene matches.